Sequencing of this TCR beta chain was carried out in a study of post-analysis software for immune sequencing data. This clonotype occurred a few times. Its target is unknown. Unique molecular identifiers tagged the TCR beta cDNA libraries. T cells numbering roughly 1 to 10 million yielded cDNA molecules that totaled about 500,000. From the PCR reads, TCRdb called clonotypes with MiXCR, one entry per CDR3 protein. The sample carries 750,000 to 950,000 distinct CDR3 sequences, 53% recorded once. Findings and limits, study-wide: TRBV segments more frequent in patients than in controls numbered several and included TRBV5-6, TRBV5-1 and TRBV20-1. Strong co-clustering by F measure linked samples that shared a preparation batch. For normalized Chao1 diversity, multiple sclerosis patients scored significantly lower than controls did.

With 4 bases removed from V and 8 bases from J, the gap between germline ends came to 18 bases. The CDR3 extends over 15 amino acids. Germline CDR1 and CDR2: LGHNT and FRNRAP. This clonotype was obtained from a girl aged 10 to 17 with multiple sclerosis. The material sequenced was blood. This chain links TRBV12-5 with TRBJ2-4; D may be TRBD1 (5 bases). CDR3: CASGSSREWVDIQYF. The CDR3 nucleotides are TGTGCTAGTGGTTCGAGCAGGGAATGGGTGGACATTCAGTACTTC.